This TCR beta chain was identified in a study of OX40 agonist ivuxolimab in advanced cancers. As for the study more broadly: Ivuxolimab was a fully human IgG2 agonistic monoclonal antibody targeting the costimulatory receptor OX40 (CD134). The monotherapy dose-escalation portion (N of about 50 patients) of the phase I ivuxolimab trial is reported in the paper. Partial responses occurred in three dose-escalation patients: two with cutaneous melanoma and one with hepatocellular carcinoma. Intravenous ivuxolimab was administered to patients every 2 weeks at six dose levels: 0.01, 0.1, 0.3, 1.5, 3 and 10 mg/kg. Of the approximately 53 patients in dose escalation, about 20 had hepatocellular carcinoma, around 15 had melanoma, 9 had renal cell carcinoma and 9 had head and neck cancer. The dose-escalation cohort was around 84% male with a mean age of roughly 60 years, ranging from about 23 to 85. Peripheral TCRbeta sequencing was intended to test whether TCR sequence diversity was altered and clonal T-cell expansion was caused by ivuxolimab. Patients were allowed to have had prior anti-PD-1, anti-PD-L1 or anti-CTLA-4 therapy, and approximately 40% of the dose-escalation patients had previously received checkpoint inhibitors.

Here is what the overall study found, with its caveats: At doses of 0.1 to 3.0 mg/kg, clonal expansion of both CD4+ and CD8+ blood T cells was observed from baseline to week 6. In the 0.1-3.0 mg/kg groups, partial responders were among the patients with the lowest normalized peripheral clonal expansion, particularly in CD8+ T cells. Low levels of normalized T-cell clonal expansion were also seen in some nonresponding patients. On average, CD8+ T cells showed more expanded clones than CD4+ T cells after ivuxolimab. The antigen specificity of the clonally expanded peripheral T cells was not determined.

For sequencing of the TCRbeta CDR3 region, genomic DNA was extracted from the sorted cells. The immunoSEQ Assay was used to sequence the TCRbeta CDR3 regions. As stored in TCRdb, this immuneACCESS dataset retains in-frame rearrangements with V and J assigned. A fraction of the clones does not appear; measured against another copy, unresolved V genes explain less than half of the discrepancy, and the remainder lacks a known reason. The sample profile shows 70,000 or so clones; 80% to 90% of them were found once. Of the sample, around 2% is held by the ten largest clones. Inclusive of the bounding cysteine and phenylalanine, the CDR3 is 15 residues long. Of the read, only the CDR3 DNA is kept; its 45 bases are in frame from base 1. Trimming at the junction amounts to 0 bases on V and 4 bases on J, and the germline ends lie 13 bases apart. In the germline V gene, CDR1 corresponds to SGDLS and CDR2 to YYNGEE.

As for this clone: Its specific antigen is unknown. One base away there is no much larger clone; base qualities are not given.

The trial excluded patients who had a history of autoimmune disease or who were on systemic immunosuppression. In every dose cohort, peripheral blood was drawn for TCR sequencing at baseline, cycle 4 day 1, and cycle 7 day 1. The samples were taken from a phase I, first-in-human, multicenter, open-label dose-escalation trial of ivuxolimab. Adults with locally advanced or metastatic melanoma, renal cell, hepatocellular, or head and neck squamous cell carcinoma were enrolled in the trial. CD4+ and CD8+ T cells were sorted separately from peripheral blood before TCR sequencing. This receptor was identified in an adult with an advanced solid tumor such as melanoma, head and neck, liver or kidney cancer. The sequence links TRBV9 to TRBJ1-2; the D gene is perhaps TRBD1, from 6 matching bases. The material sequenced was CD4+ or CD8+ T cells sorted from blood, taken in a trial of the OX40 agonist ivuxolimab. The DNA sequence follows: TGTGCCAGCAGCGTAGAGGGGGTGGGTGGCTATGGCTACACCTTC. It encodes CASSVEGVGGYGYTF.